This T cell receptor (beta chain) was sequenced during a study of blood T cells in healthy people across ages. Whole-study results and caveats: Age advanced and TCR beta diversity per million T cells fell, roughly linearly. When set beside aged donors, long-lived donors presented more naive CD4+ cells and higher diversity.

Every sample gave at least 6 micrograms of total RNA when it was extracted. A word on this clonotype: Antigen: not known. The missing conserved phenylalanine or tryptophan at the end of this CDR3 makes a read error likely.

Alongside a J-beta primer mix, a sample-barcoded 5' primer served in a second PCR lasting roughly 6 to 11 cycles. Per sample, CDR3-containing paired-end reads numbered at least 2.5 million. TCRdb recomputed calls from the 5' RACE reads with MiXCR, one row per CDR3 protein. The profile covers about 1.4 million distinct CDR3 sequences, with approximately 59% appearing a single time and 6.5% to 8.5% taken by the ten largest. CDR3 size: 14 residues. From germline, CDR1 is DFQATT and CDR2 SNEGSKA (reference sequence). V was trimmed by 5 bases and J by 2 bases, leaving 16 bases between them. The receptor comes from a man in his late teens or twenties in good health. Input material: blood. The chain employs TRBV20-1 and TRBJ2-7, with D perhaps assigned TRBD1 or TRBD2 (5 bases each). The CDR3: CSALEGFPTYEQYL. The CDR3 DNA reads TGCAGTGCTTTAGAGGGGTTTCCAACCTACGAGCAGTACCTC.